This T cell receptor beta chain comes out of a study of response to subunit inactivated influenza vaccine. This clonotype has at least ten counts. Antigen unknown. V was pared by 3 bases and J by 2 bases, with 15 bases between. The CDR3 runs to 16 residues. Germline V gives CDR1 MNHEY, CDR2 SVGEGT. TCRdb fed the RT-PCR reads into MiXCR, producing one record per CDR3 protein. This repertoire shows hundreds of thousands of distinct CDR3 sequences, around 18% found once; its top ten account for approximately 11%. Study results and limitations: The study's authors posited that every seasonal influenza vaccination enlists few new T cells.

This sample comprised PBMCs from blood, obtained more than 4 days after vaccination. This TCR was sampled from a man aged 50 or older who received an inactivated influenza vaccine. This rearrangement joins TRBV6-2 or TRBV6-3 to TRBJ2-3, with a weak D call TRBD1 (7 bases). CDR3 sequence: CASSYSDRDFTDTQYF. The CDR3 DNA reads TGTGCCAGCAGTTATTCAGACAGGGACTTCACAGATACGCAGTATTTT.